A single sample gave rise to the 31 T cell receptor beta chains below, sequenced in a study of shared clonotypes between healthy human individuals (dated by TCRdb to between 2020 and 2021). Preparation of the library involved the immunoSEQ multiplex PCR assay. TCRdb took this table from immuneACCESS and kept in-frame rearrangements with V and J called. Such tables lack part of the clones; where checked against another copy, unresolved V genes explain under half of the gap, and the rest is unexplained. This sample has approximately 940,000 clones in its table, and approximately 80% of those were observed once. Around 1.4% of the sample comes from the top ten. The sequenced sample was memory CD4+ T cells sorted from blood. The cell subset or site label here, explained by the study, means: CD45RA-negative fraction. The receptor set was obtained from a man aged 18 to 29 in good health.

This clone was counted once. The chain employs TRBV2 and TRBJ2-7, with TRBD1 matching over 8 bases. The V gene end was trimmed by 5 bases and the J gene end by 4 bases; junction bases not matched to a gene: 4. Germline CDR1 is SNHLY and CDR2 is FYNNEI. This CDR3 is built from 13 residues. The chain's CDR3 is CASSSGTGYEQYF. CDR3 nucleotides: TGTGCCAGCAGTTCCGGGACAGGATACGAGCAGTACTTC.

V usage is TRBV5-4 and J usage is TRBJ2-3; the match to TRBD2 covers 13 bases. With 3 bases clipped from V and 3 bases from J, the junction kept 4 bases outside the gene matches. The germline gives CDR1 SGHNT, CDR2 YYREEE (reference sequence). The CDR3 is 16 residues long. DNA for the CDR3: TGTGCCAGCAGCTCGGGGACTAGCGGGAAAACAGATACGCAGTATTTT. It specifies CASSSGTSGKTDTQYF.

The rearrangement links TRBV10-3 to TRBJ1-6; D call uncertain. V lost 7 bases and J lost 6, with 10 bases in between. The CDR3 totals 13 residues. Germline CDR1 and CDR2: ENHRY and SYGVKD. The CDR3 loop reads CAIKEGINSPLHF. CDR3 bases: TGTGCCATCAAGGAGGGAATTAATTCACCCCTCCACTTT.

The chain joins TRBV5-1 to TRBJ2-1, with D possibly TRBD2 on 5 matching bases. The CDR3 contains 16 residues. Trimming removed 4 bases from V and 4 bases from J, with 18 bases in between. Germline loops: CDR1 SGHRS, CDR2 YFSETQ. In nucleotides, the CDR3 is TGCGCCAGCAGCCCCTGGGTGAGCGGCAATTACAATGAGCAGTTCTTC. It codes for CASSPWVSGNYNEQFF.

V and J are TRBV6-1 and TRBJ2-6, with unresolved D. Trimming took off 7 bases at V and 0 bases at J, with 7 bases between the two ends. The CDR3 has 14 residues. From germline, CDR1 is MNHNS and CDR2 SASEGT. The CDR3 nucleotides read TGTGCCAGCACCCAGCGCTCTGGGGCCAACGTCCTGACTTTC. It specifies CASTQRSGANVLTF.

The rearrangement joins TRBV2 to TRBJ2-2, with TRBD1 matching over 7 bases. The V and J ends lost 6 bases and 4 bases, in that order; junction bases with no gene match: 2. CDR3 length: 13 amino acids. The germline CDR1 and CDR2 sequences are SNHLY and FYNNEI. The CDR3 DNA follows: TGTGCCAGCAGGGGACAGTCCACCGGGGAGCTGTTTTTT. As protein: CASRGQSTGELFF.

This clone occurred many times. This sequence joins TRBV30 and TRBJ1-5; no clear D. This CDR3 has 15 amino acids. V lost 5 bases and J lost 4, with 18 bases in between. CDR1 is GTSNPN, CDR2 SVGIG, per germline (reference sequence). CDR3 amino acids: CAWASGNSKNQPQHF. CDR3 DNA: TGTGCCTGGGCTAGCGGCAACAGCAAAAATCAGCCCCAGCATTTT.

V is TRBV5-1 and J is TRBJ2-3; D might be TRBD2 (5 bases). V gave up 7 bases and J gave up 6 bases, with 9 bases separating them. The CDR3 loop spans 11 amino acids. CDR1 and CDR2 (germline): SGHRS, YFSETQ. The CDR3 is CASGSGDTQYF. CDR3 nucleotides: TGCGCCAGCGGATCGGGGGATACGCAGTATTTT.

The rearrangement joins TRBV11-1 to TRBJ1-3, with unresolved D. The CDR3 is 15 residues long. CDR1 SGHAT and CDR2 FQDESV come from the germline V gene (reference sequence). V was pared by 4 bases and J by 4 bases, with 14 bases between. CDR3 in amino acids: CASSSTRVPGNTIYF. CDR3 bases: TGTGCCAGCAGCTCTACAAGGGTTCCCGGAAACACCATATATTTT.

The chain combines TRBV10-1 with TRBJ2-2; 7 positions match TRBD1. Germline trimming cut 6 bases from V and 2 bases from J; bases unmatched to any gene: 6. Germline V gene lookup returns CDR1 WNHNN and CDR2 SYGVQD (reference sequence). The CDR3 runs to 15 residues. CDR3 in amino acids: CASRPDRANTGELFF. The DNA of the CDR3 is TGCGCCAGCAGACCCGACAGGGCTAACACCGGGGAGCTGTTTTTT.

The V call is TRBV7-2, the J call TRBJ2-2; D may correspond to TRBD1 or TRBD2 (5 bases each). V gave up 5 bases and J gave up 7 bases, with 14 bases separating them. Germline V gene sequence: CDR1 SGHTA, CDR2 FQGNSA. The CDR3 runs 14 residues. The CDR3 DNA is TGTGCCAGCAGCCTCTTGAGGGGCGGCGGGGAGCTGTTTTTT. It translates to CASSLLRGGGELFF.

The CDR3 here is CASSSPGLRYSFNEKLFF. CDR3 DNA sequence: TGTGCCAGCAGCTCACCGGGCCTTCGATACTCCTTCAATGAAAAACTGTTTTTT. V is TRBV11-3 and J is TRBJ1-4; D unclear. Deletions cut 4 bases from V and 5 bases from J, with 23 bases between. The CDR3 length is 18 residues. Germline lookup yields CDR1 SGHNT and CDR2 YENEEA.

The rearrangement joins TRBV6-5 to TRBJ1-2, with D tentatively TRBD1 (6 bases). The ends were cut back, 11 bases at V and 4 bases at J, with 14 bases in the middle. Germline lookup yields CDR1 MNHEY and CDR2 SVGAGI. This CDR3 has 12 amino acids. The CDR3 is CAATGGLYGYTF. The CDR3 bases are TGTGCCGCAACGGGGGGCCTCTATGGCTACACCTTC.

CDR3 nucleotides: TGTGCCAGCAAAGGAAACACCATATATTTT. Protein product: CASKGNTIYF. The gene calls are TRBV28 and TRBJ1-3; no definite D call. Trimming left V 7 bases short and J 4 bases short, with 2 bases between. In germline, CDR1 is MDHEN, CDR2 SYDVKM. The CDR3 runs to 10 residues.

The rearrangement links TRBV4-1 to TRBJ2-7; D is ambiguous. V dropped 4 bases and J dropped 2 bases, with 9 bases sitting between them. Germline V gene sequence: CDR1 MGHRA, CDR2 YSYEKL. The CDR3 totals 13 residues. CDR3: CASSPTGPYEQYF. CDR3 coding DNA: TGCGCCAGCAGCCCCACCGGCCCCTACGAGCAGTACTTC.

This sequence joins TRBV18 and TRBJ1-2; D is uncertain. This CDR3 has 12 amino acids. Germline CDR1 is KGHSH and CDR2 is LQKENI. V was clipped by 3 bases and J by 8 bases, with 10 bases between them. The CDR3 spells CASSPIAGGYTF. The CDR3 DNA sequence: TGTGCCAGCTCACCGATAGCGGGAGGCTACACCTTC. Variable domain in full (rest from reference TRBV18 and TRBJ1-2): NAGVMQNPRHLVRRRGQEARLRCSPMKGHSHVYWYRQLPEEGLKFMVYLQKENIIDESGMPKERFSAEFPKEGPSILRIQQVVRGDSAAYFCASSPIAGGYTFGSGTRLTVV.

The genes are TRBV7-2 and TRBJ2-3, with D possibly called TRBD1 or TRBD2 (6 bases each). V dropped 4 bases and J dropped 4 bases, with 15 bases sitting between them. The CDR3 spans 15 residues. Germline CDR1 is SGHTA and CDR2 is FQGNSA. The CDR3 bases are TGTGCCAGCAGCTCGAGACTAGGGGGTTCAGATACGCAGTATTTT. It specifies CASSSRLGGSDTQYF.

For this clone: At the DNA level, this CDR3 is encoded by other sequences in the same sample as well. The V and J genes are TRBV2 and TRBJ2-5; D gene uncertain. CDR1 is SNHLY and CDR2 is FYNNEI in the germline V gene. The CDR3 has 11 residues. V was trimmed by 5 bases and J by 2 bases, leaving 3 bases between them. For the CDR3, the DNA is TGTGCCAGCAGTTTACAAGAGACCCAGTACTTC. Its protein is CASSLQETQYF.

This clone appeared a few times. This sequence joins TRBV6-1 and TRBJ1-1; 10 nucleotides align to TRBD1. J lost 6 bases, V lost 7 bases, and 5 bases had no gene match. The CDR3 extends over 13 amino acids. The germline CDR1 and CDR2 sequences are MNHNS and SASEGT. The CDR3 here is CASNLGQGAEAFF. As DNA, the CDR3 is TGTGCCAGCAACTTAGGACAGGGGGCTGAAGCTTTCTTT.

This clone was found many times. The DNA for the CDR3 is TGCGCCAGCAGCCTGGAGGTTAGCGGAGTCTACGAGCAGTACTTC. This sequence encodes CASSLEVSGVYEQYF. This rearrangement joins TRBV5-1 to TRBJ2-7, with D possibly TRBD2 on 6 matching bases. V was cut by 4 bases and J by 3 bases, with 17 bases left in between. The CDR3 is 15 residues long. The germline CDR1 and CDR2 sequences are SGHRS and YFSETQ.

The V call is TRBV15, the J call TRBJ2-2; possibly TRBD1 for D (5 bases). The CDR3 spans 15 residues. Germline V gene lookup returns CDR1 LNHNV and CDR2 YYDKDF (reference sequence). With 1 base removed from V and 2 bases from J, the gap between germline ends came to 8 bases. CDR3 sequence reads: CATSRVRGNTGELFF. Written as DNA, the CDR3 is TGTGCCACCAGCAGAGTAAGGGGCAACACCGGGGAGCTGTTTTTT.

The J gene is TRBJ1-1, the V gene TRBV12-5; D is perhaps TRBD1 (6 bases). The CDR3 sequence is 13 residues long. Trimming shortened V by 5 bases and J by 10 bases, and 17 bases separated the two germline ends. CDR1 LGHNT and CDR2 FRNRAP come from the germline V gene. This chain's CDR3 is CASGQDTDRRAFF. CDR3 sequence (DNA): TGTGCTAGTGGTCAAGACACGGACAGAAGAGCTTTCTTT.

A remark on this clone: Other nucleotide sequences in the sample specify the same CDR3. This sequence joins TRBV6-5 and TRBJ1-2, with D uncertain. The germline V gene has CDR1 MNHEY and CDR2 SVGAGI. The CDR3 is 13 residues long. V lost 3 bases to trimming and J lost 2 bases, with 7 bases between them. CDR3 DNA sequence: TGTGCCAGCAGTTATTCGGAGAACTATGGCTACACCTTC. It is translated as CASSYSENYGYTF.

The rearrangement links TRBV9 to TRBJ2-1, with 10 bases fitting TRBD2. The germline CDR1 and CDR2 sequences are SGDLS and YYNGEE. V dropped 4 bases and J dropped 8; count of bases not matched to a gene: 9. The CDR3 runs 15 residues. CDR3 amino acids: CASSPSGSPGDEQFF. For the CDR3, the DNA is TGTGCCAGCAGCCCTAGCGGGAGCCCTGGGGATGAGCAGTTCTTC. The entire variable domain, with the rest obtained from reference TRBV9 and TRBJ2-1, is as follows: DSGVTQTPKHLITATGQRVTLRCSPRSGDLSVYWYQQSLDQGLQFLIQYYNGEERAKGNILERFSAQQFPDLHSELNLSSLELGDSALYFCASSPSGSPGDEQFFGPGTRLTVL.

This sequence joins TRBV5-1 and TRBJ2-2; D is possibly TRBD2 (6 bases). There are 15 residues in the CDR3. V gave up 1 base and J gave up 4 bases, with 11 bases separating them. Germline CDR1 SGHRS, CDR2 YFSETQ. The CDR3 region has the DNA TGCGCCAGCAGCTTGAATCCCGGGAGCACCGGGGAGCTGTTTTTT. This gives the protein CASSLNPGSTGELFF. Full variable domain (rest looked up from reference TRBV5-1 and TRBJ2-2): KAGVTQTPRYLIKTRGQQVTLSCSPISGHRSVSWYQQTPGQGLQFLFEYFSETQRNKGNFPGRFSGRQFSNSRSEMNVSTLELGDSALYLCASSLNPGSTGELFFGEGSRLTVL.

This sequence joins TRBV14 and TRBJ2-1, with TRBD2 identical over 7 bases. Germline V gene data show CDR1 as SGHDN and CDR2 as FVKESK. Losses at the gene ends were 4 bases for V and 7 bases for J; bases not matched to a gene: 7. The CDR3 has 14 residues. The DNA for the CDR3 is TGTGCCAGCAGCCGAAGCGGGATGCGGAATGAGCAGTTCTTC. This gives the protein CASSRSGMRNEQFF.

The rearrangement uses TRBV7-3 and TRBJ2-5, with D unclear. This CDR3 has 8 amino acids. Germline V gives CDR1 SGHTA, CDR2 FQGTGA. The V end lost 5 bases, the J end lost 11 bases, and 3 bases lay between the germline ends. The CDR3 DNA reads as TGTGCCAGCAGCCCTCAGTACTTC. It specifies CASSPQYF.

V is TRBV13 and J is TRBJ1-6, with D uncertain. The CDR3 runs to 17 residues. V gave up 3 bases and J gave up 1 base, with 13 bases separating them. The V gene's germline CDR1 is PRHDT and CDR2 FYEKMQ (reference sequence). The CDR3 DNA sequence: TGTGCCAGCAGCTTCATAGCCGGGGTTTCCTATAATTCACCCCTCCACTTT. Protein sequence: CASSFIAGVSYNSPLHF.

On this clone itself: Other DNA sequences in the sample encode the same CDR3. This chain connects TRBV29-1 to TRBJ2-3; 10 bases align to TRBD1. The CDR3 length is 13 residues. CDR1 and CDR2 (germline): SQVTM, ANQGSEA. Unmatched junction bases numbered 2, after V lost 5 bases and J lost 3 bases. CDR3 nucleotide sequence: TGCAGCGTTAGACAGGGGGCAACAGATACGCAGTATTTT. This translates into CSVRQGATDTQYF.

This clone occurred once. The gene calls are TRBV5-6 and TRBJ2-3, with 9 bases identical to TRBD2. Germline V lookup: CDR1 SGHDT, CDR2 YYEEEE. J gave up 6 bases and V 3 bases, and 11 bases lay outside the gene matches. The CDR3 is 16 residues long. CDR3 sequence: CASSSGLANLRDTQYF. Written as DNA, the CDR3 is TGTGCCAGCAGCTCCGGACTAGCGAATCTACGTGATACGCAGTATTTT.

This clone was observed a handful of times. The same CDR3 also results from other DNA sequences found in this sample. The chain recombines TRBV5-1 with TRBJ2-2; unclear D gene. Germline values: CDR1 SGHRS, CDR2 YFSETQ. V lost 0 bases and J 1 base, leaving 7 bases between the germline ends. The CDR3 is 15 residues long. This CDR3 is CASSLDSKNTGELFF. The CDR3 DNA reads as TGCGCCAGCAGCTTGGACAGTAAGAACACCGGGGAGCTGTTTTTT.